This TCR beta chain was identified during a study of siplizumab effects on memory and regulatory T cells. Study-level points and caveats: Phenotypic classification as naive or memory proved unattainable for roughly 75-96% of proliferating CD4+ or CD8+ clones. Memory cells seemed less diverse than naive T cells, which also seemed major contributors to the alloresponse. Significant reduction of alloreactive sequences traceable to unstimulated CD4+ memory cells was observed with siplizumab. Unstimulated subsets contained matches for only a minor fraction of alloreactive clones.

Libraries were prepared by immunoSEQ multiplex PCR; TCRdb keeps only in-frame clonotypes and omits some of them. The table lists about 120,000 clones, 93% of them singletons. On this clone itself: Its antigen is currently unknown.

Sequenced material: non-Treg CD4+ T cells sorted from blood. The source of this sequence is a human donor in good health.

Here the CDR3 reads CAISEDAMAFGTIYF. The DNA for the CDR3 is TGTGCCATCAGTGAGGATGCCATGGCCTTCGGCACCATATATTTT. V is TRBV10-3 and J is TRBJ1-3; D unclear. With 2 bases removed from V and 9 bases from J, the gap between germline ends came to 17 bases. The CDR3 is 15 amino acids. Germline V CDR1 and CDR2: ENHRY, SYGVKD.